A single sample is the source of the 10 T cell receptor beta chains below, sequenced in a study of T cell responses to AZD1222 COVID-19 vaccine. Sequencing was performed with immunoSEQ multiplex PCR; in TCRdb, only in-frame clones are kept and a portion is missing. The sample lists about 150,000 clones; 75% to 90% were seen once. This specimen consisted of peripheral blood, obtained after recovery from COVID-19. These TCRs come from an adult who had recovered from COVID-19.

V and J are TRBV7-9 and TRBJ1-4, with D uncertain. V shed 5 bases and J shed 8 bases, with 21 bases lying between them. Germline V gene data show CDR1 as SEHNR and CDR2 as FQNEAQ (reference sequence). The CDR3 sequence is 16 residues long. CDR3 residues: CASSPAGNLVGEKLFF. The CDR3 bases are TGTGCCAGCAGCCCAGCCGGAAATCTAGTGGGGGAAAAACTGTTTTTT.

The chain links TRBV5-6 to TRBJ2-5; 13 nucleotides agree with TRBD2. This CDR3 is built from 16 residues. Germline V gene data show CDR1 as SGHDT and CDR2 as YYEEEE. J lost 4 bases, V lost 4 bases, and 7 bases had no gene match. The CDR3 sequence: CASSRTSGGASETQYF. The CDR3 DNA sequence: TGTGCCAGCAGCCGAACTAGCGGGGGGGCCTCAGAGACCCAGTACTTC.

This clone has a handful of counts. The chain has TRBV27 and TRBJ2-3; D is unresolved. The V end was cut by 2 bases, the J end by 3 bases, with 12 bases between. CDR3 size: 15 residues. CDR1 and CDR2 (germline): MNHEY, SMNVEV (reference sequence). This chain's CDR3 is CASSLTPPTTDTQYF. In nucleotides, the CDR3 is TGTGCCAGCAGTTTAACCCCCCCAACGACAGATACGCAGTATTTT.

There are a few counts of this clone. The genes are TRBV2 and TRBJ1-5, with D unresolved. V dropped 5 bases and J dropped 4 bases, with 9 bases sitting between them. From germline, CDR1 is SNHLY and CDR2 FYNNEI. This CDR3 spans 13 amino acids. The CDR3 DNA follows: TGTGCCAGCAGTCCCGATTGGAATCAGCCCCAGCATTTT. This gives the protein CASSPDWNQPQHF.

The chain uses TRBV2 and TRBJ1-6; a weak D match, TRBD1 (6 bases). The germline CDR1 and CDR2 sequences are SNHLY and FYNNEI. The germline V and J ends were trimmed by 6 bases and 7 bases, with 13 bases remaining between them. The CDR3 has 14 residues. The CDR3 nucleotides read TGTGCCAGCAGAACCGGGGGCCAGAATTCACCCCTCCACTTT. Amino acid sequence: CASRTGGQNSPLHF.

In its sample, this clone was seen a few times. This chain uses TRBV11-3 with TRBJ2-7; 8 bases line up with TRBD1. CDR3 size: 13 residues. With V trimmed by 1 base and J by 5 bases, 1 base remained unmatched. Per germline, CDR1 SGHNT and CDR2 YENEEA. The CDR3 DNA sequence: TGTGCCAGCAGCTTAGGACAGGGGAACGAGCAGTACTTC. Its protein is CASSLGQGNEQYF. Full variable domain (outside the CDR3, taken from reference TRBV11-3 and TRBJ2-7): EAGVVQSPRYKIIEKKQPVAFWCNPISGHNTLYWYLQNLGQGPELLIRYENEEAVDDSQLPKDRFSAERLKGVDSTLKIQPAELGDSAVYLCASSLGQGNEQYFGPGTRLTVT.

The chain has TRBV9 and TRBJ2-3; 7 bases line up with TRBD2. Germline loops: CDR1 SGDLS, CDR2 YYNGEE. Unmatched junction bases numbered 6, after V lost 4 bases and J lost 1 base. This CDR3 is 15 amino acids long. The CDR3 spells CASSSGGFRTDTQYF. CDR3 bases: TGTGCCAGCAGCTCCGGGGGGTTTCGCACAGATACGCAGTATTTT. Full variable domain (rest looked up from reference TRBV9 and TRBJ2-3): DSGVTQTPKHLITATGQRVTLRCSPRSGDLSVYWYQQSLDQGLQFLIQYYNGEERAKGNILERFSAQQFPDLHSELNLSSLELGDSALYFCASSSGGFRTDTQYFGPGTRLTVL.

V usage is TRBV7-2 and J usage is TRBJ1-1; 7 positions match TRBD1. Germline CDR1 and CDR2: SGHTA and FQGNSA. The CDR3 runs 13 residues. V was clipped by 5 bases and J by 4 bases; unmatched bases: 4. The DNA of the CDR3 is TGTGCCAGCAGCCCGACAGGGACCACTGAAGCTTTCTTT. Protein sequence: CASSPTGTTEAFF.

This clone appeared a single time. CDR3: CASRDSLLTGELFF. The CDR3 nucleotides read TGTGCCAGCAGAGACAGCCTTCTAACCGGGGAGCTGTTTTTT. The chain uses TRBV2 and TRBJ2-2; TRBD1 is a possible D gene (5 bases). V lost 6 bases, J lost 5 bases, and 13 bases lay in between. CDR3 length: 14 residues. Germline loops: CDR1 SNHLY, CDR2 FYNNEI.

A single count supports this clone. CDR3 loop: CSVEGLTTEAFF. The CDR3 nucleotides are TGCAGCGTTGAGGGACTGACCACTGAAGCTTTCTTT. The V call is TRBV29-1, the J call TRBJ1-1, with D perhaps TRBD1 (5 bases). There are 12 residues in the CDR3. CDR1 is SQVTM, CDR2 ANQGSEA, per germline. With 3 bases removed from V and 4 bases from J, the gap between germline ends came to 9 bases.